A single sample is the source of the 26 T cell receptor beta chains below, sequenced in a study of T-cell memory formation after mild COVID-19. TCRdb reanalysed the 5' RACE reads using MiXCR and keeps one entry per CDR3 protein. The sample shows roughly 450,000 distinct CDR3 sequences, 15% to 20% of them seen only once. The material sequenced was PBMCs or a T cell subset sorted from them (not recorded which). These receptors were obtained from an adult woman who had mild COVID-19 (a few samples of this study predate the infection). Cell type and time point are not known.

This clonotype appeared a few times. V gene TRBV27 combines with J gene TRBJ2-3; 12 bases are shared with TRBD1. This CDR3 is built from 16 residues. Germline V lookup: CDR1 MNHEY, CDR2 SMNVEV (reference sequence). Trimming removed 4 bases from V and 5 bases from J; junction bases left unmatched: 7. The CDR3 loop reads CASSSRDRGQGDTQYF. CDR3 nucleotide sequence: TGTGCCAGCAGTTCCAGGGACAGGGGGCAGGGAGATACGCAGTATTTT.

This sequence joins TRBV7-9 and TRBJ2-7, with TRBD1 matching 7 bases. CDR1 is SEHNR, CDR2 FQNEAQ, per germline (reference sequence). V lost 3 bases to trimming and J lost 3 bases; unmatched junction nucleotides: 5. The length of the CDR3 is 14 residues. This chain's CDR3 is CASSFNGQVYEQYF. CDR3 bases: TGTGCCAGCAGCTTCAACGGACAGGTCTACGAGCAGTACTTC.

This clonotype has only a few counts. The chain couples TRBV20-1 to TRBJ1-6; the D gene is possibly TRBD1 (5 bases). The germline V and J ends were trimmed by 7 bases and 7 bases, with 17 bases remaining between them. The CDR3 length is 14 residues. Looked up from germline, CDR1 is DFQATT and CDR2 is SNEGSKA (reference sequence). The CDR3 sequence is CSVGWGGANSPLHF. Here the CDR3 DNA reads TGCAGTGTCGGCTGGGGAGGGGCCAATTCACCCCTCCACTTT.

This rearrangement joins TRBV18 to TRBJ1-1, with a tentative D call TRBD1 (6 bases). Per germline, CDR1 KGHSH and CDR2 LQKENI. The CDR3 is 14 amino acids. The V end was cut by 4 bases, the J end by 6 bases, with 15 bases between. CDR3 loop: CASSLSGESAEAFF. CDR3 coding DNA: TGTGCCAGCTCACTCTCAGGGGAAAGTGCTGAAGCTTTCTTT.

The rearrangement links TRBV6-5 to TRBJ1-6; a weak D match, TRBD1 (5 bases). This CDR3 is 14 amino acids long. Trimming stripped 2 bases from V and 9 bases from J, with 11 bases between. Germline CDR1 and CDR2: MNHEY and SVGAGI. Here the CDR3 reads CASSYGTSGSPLHF. Here the CDR3 DNA reads TGTGCCAGCAGTTACGGGACCTCAGGTTCACCCCTCCACTTT.

This clonotype turned up a few times. The chain is built from TRBV6-2 or TRBV6-3 and TRBJ2-7; 11 nucleotides match TRBD2. This CDR3 comprises 15 residues. The germline V gene encodes CDR1 MNHEY and CDR2 SVGEGT. V lost 8 bases, J lost 6 bases, and 12 bases stayed unmatched. The CDR3 DNA is TGTGCCAGCCAGCTAGCGGGAGGATGGGGACTCGAGCAGTACTTC. Translated: CASQLAGGWGLEQYF.

The chain combines TRBV19 with TRBJ2-1; D tentatively reads TRBD1 or TRBD2 (5 bases each). Germline assignment: CDR1 LNHDA and CDR2 SQIVND (reference sequence). Trimming removed 7 bases from V and 0 bases from J, with 10 bases in between. The CDR3 runs to 14 residues. The chain's CDR3 is CASKRGSSYNEQFF. The CDR3 DNA reads TGTGCCAGTAAGAGGGGTAGCTCCTACAATGAGCAGTTCTTC.

The rearrangement uses TRBV10-3 and TRBJ2-5, with 7 bases fitting TRBD2. With V trimmed by 0 bases and J by 2 bases, 0 bases remained unmatched. CDR1 is ENHRY, CDR2 SYGVKD, per germline. The CDR3 sequence is 14 residues long. CDR3 residues: CAISESAGQETQYF. The CDR3, as DNA: TGTGCCATCAGTGAGTCAGCGGGGCAAGAGACCCAGTACTTC.

The V and J genes are TRBV12-3 or TRBV12-4 and TRBJ2-2; no definite D call. The CDR3 runs to 13 residues. The ends were cut back, 6 bases at V and 2 bases at J, with 7 bases in the middle. Here the CDR3 DNA reads TGTGCCAGCAGCTATATAAACACCGGGGAGCTGTTTTTT. Its protein product is CASSYINTGELFF.

The V gene is TRBV12-3 or TRBV12-4, the J gene TRBJ1-2; D is ambiguous. Trimming took 5 bases from V and 4 from J, leaving 8 bases between them. This CDR3 contains 12 residues. This CDR3 is CASSIEGYGYTF. The CDR3, as DNA: TGTGCCAGCAGTATTGAGGGCTATGGCTACACCTTC.

This chain joins TRBV6-6 and TRBJ1-5, with TRBD1 identical over 8 bases. The CDR3 has 14 amino acids. V was clipped by 0 bases and J by 10 bases; unmatched bases: 5. CDR1 is MNHNY, CDR2 SVGAGI, per germline (reference sequence). This CDR3 reads CASSYSGQALPQHF. CDR3 in DNA: TGTGCCAGCAGTTACTCGGGACAGGCGCTCCCCCAGCATTTT.

This clonotype was counted between two and nine times. The chain joins TRBV6-1 to TRBJ2-3; 7 bases map to TRBD1. This CDR3 has 15 amino acids. The V gene's germline CDR1 is MNHNS and CDR2 SASEGT. V lost 5 bases and J lost 4; bases outside the gene matches: 9. The CDR3 region has the DNA TGTGCCAGCAGTTCGACAGGGCAAGTGTCAGATACGCAGTATTTT. Translating gives CASSSTGQVSDTQYF.

The table lists this clonotype with many counts. The rearrangement links TRBV4-2 to TRBJ1-2; D remains unclear. Germline assignment: CDR1 LGHNA and CDR2 YNFKEQ. Trimming removed 4 bases at V and 2 bases at J, with 11 bases between. This CDR3 has 14 residues. This CDR3 reads CASSLIGGNYGYTF. The CDR3 DNA reads TGTGCCAGCAGCCTCATCGGAGGGAACTATGGCTACACCTTC.

This clonotype was seen a few times. The chain combines TRBV18 with TRBJ1-4, with 7 bases identical to TRBD1. The germline gives CDR1 KGHSH, CDR2 LQKENI. V shed 1 base, J shed 3 bases, and the junction held 5 bases outside the gene matches. CDR3 length: 16 amino acids. The CDR3 here is CASSPLTGVANEKLFF. CDR3 bases: TGTGCCAGCTCACCACTTACAGGGGTGGCTAATGAAAAACTGTTTTTT.

This clonotype was observed a few times. This rearrangement joins TRBV7-9 to TRBJ1-2; TRBD1 might be the D (5 bases). V was cut by 5 bases and J by 0 bases, with 16 bases left in between. There are 16 residues in the CDR3. Looked up from germline, CDR1 is SEHNR and CDR2 is FQNEAQ (reference sequence). The CDR3 sequence: CASSLQGWEANYGYTF. DNA for the CDR3: TGTGCCAGCAGCCTGCAGGGTTGGGAAGCTAACTATGGCTACACCTTC.

In its sample, this clonotype was seen once. V gene TRBV18 combines with J gene TRBJ1-5; unclear D gene. V dropped 2 bases and J dropped 3 bases, with 8 bases sitting between them. From germline, CDR1 is KGHSH and CDR2 LQKENI. The CDR3 runs to 14 residues. The chain's CDR3 is CASSPSGNNQPQHF. For the CDR3, the DNA is TGTGCCAGCTCACCATCCGGGAACAATCAGCCCCAGCATTTT.

This clonotype was seen ten or more times. V gene TRBV12-3 or TRBV12-4 combines with J gene TRBJ2-7; D is unresolved. V shed 5 bases and J shed 5 bases, with 10 bases lying between them. The CDR3 consists of 12 residues. DNA for the CDR3: TGTGCCAGCAGTCTTTTCACACACGAGCAGTACTTC. Amino acids: CASSLFTHEQYF.

The chain joins TRBV12-3 or TRBV12-4 to TRBJ2-5; possible D gene TRBD2, 5 bases. This CDR3 has 12 amino acids. V was trimmed by 3 bases and J by 12 bases, leaving 14 bases between them. CDR3 bases: TGTGCCAGCAGTTTCGAGCGGCAGCAGGAGTACTTC. This encodes CASSFERQQEYF.

This clonotype was seen a few times. CDR3 region: CASSYSEGQETQYF. The CDR3 DNA reads as TGTGCCAGCAGTTACTCCGAGGGGCAAGAGACCCAGTACTTC. The V and J genes are TRBV6-5 and TRBJ2-5, with D perhaps assigned TRBD1 or TRBD2 (5 bases each). Trimming stripped 0 bases from V and 2 bases from J, with 7 bases between. CDR1 is MNHEY and CDR2 is SVGAGI in the germline V gene. The CDR3 has 14 residues.

The genes are TRBV7-2 and TRBJ2-3; D possibly uses TRBD1 or TRBD2 (5 bases each). V was shortened by 7 bases and J by 4 bases, with 21 bases between the two germline ends. Germline V gene lookup returns CDR1 SGHTA and CDR2 FQGNSA. This CDR3 has 16 residues. The CDR3 reads CASNMGRSGRADTQYF. The CDR3 DNA reads as TGTGCCAGCAATATGGGGCGGAGCGGTCGGGCAGATACGCAGTATTTT.

This clonotype was observed a handful of times. The V gene is TRBV6-5, the J gene TRBJ2-6, with D unresolved. The ends were cut back, 8 bases at V and 0 bases at J, with 8 bases in the middle. CDR1 and CDR2 from the germline V gene are MNHEY and SVGAGI. CDR3 length: 14 residues. CDR3 nucleotide sequence: TGTGCCAGCGGTCAAAGCTCTGGGGCCAACGTCCTGACTTTC. Translating it yields CASGQSSGANVLTF.

This clonotype appeared once. V gene TRBV6-1 combines with J gene TRBJ2-3; D is perhaps TRBD1 (6 bases). In germline, CDR1 is MNHNS, CDR2 SASEGT. V lost 9 bases and J 2 bases, leaving 18 bases between the germline ends. This CDR3 contains 15 residues. The CDR3 nucleotides are TGTGCCAGTTGGCGGACAGCTGGAGACACAGATACGCAGTATTTT. Amino acids: CASWRTAGDTDTQYF.

This chain connects TRBV7-2 to TRBJ1-2, with 8 bases that match TRBD1. Germline trimming cut 3 bases from V and 0 bases from J; bases unmatched to any gene: 3. Germline values: CDR1 SGHTA, CDR2 FQGNSA. The CDR3 is 15 residues long. This CDR3 reads CASSLTGEANYGYTF. The DNA for the CDR3 is TGTGCCAGCAGCTTGACAGGGGAAGCTAACTATGGCTACACCTTC.

This clonotype was detected a few times. V usage is TRBV7-2 and J usage is TRBJ2-7; possibly TRBD1 or TRBD2 for D (5 bases each). Germline CDR1 and CDR2: SGHTA and FQGNSA. The CDR3 totals 13 residues. V was shortened by 5 bases and J by 7 bases, with 15 bases between the two germline ends. The CDR3 reads CASSRTGQGEQYF. CDR3 coding DNA: TGTGCCAGCAGCCGTACGGGGCAGGGTGAGCAGTACTTC. The variable domain in full, completed from reference TRBV7-2 and TRBJ2-7, reads GAGVSQSPSNKVTEKGKDVELRCDPISGHTALYWYRQSLGQGLEFLIYFQGNSAPDKSGLPSDRFSAERTGGSVSTLTIQRTQQEDSAVYLCASSRTGQGEQYFGPGTRLTVT.

The CDR3 sequence: CASNVGYRDRVNTEAFF. The CDR3, as DNA: TGTGCCAGTAACGTTGGGTACCGGGACAGGGTGAACACTGAAGCTTTCTTT. The rearrangement joins TRBV19 to TRBJ1-1, with 9 bases that match TRBD1. This CDR3 has 17 residues. Per the germline V gene, CDR1 is LNHDA and CDR2 is SQIVND (reference sequence). V was pared by 7 bases and J by 0 bases, with 12 bases of the junction left unmatched.

This clonotype was observed a few times. V is TRBV7-3 and J is TRBJ2-2; 8 positions agree with TRBD2. Germline loops: CDR1 SGHTA, CDR2 FQGTGA. The CDR3 has 15 amino acids. With 6 bases clipped from V and 0 bases from J, the junction kept 3 bases outside the gene matches. In nucleotides, the CDR3 is TGTGCCAGCAGAAGCGGGAGTGCGAACACCGGGGAGCTGTTTTTT. This encodes CASRSGSANTGELFF.